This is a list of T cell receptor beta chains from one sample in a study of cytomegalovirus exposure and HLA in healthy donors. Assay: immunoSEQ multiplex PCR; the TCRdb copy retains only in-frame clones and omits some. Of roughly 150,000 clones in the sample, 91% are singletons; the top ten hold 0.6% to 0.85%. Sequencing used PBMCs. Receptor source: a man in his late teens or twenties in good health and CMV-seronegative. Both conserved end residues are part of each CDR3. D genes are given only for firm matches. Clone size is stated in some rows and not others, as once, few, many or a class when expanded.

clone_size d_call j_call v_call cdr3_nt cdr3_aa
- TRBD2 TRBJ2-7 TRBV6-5 TGTGCCAGCAGTTACTCTCTCCTCGGGACTAGCCTCGAGCAGTACTTC CASSYSLLGTSLEQYF
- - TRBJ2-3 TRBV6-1 TGTGCCAGCAGCCAAACCAGGGGGGCAGATACGCAGTATTTT CASSQTRGADTQYF
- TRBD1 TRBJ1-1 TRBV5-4 TGTGCCAGCAGCTTGTGGACAGGGAACACTGAAGCTTTCTTT CASSLWTGNTEAFF
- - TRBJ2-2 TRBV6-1 TGTGCCAGCAGTGAGTGGATAGAGGGCGGGGAGCTGTTTTTT CASSEWIEGGELFF
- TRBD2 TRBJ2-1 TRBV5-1 TGCGCCAGCAGCTTGGCGGGACTAGCGTACAATGAGCAGTTCTTC CASSLAGLAYNEQFF
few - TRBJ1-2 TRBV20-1 TGCAGTGCTAGCTTATATGGCTACACCTTC CSASLYGYTF
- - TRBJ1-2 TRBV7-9 TGTGCCAGCAGCACCCCCGGGTCAGGGGCTGGGGGCTACACCTTC CASSTPGSGAGGYTF
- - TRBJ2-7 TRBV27 TGTGCCAGCAGTTTAGTCGGGGACTCTTCCTACGAGCAGTACTTC CASSLVGDSSYEQYF
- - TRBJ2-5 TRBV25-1 TGTGCCAGCAGTGAATACCGCGTACAGGCGGTAAAAGAGACCCAGTACTTC CASSEYRVQAVKETQYF
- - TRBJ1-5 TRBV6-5 TGTGCCAGCAGTTACTCGGCAGATTATAGCAATCAGCCCCAGCATTTT CASSYSADYSNQPQHF
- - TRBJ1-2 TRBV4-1 TGCGCCAGCAGCCAATTTTATTTGGACAGCCGTAACTATGGCTACACCTTC CASSQFYLDSRNYGYTF
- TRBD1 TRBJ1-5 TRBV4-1 TGCGCCAGCAGCCAATCGGGACAGGGGGCAGTTCAGCCCCAGCATTTT CASSQSGQGAVQPQHF
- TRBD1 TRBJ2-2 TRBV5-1 TGCGCCAGCAGTCACGACAGGGGAGGCGTCAAACACACCGGGGAGCTGTTTTTT CASSHDRGGVKHTGELFF
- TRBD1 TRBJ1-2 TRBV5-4 TGTGCCAGCAGCACCAACAGGGGGCGCGGCTACACCTTC CASSTNRGRGYTF
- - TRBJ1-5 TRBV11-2 TGTGCCAGCAGCTTAGTGGCGGATCAGCCCCAGCATTTT CASSLVADQPQHF
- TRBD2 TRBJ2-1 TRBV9 TGTGCCAGCAGCGGAGCCTACTTGACTAGCGGGAGGCCTGGGGACAATGAGCAGTTCTTC CASSGAYLTSGRPGDNEQFF
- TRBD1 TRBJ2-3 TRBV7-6 TGTGCCAGCAGCCCGCGGCCGGGACAGAGCACAGATACGCAGTATTTT CASSPRPGQSTDTQYF
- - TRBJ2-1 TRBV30 TGTGCCTGGAGTAATTTCGGCGATAGCAACTACAATGAGCAGTTCTTC CAWSNFGDSNYNEQFF
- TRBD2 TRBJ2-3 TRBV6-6 TGTGCCAGCAGGCCTTTAGCGGGAGTTAGGGATACGCAGTATTTT CASRPLAGVRDTQYF
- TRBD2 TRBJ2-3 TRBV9 TGTGCCAGCAGCACAGGGACTAGCGGGAGGAAAGATACGCAGTATTTT CASSTGTSGRKDTQYF
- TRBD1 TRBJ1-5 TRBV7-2 TGTGCCAGCAGCCCGGGACAGCGCAATCAGCCCCAGCATTTT CASSPGQRNQPQHF
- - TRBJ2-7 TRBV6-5 TGTGCCAGCAGTTACGGGTCAGGGGCATACGAGCAGTACTTC CASSYGSGAYEQYF
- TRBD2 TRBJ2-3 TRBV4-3 TGCGCCAGCAGCCAGGGCTCTAGCGGGATGAGCACAGATACGCAGTATTTT CASSQGSSGMSTDTQYF
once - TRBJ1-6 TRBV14 TGTGCCAGCAGTGGGCAACATAATTCACCCCTCCACTTT CASSGQHNSPLHF
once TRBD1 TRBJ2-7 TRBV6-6 TGTGCCAGCAGTTACGGACAGGGAAAAGGCTACGAGCAGTACTTC CASSYGQGKGYEQYF
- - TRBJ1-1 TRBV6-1 TGTGCCAGCAGAGACGACAGGTGGGACACTGAAGCTTTCTTT CASRDDRWDTEAFF
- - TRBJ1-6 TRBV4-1 TGCGCCAGCAGCCAACGGTTTGATAATAATTCACCCCTCCACTTT CASSQRFDNNSPLHF
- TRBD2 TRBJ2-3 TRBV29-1 TGCAGCGTCGATGGAGCGGGGGGGCGGACAGATACGCAGTATTTT CSVDGAGGRTDTQYF
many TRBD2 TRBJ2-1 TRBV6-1 TGTGCCAGCAGTGAGGCTAGCGGAGAAAGTAATGAGCAGTTCTTC CASSEASGESNEQFF
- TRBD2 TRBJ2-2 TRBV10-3 TGTGCCATCAGTTCCTCGGGGAGGGCGAACACCGGGGAGCTGTTTTTT CAISSSGRANTGELFF
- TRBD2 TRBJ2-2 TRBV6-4 TGTGCCAGCAGTGACTCGGGACTAGCTGGTACCGGGGAGCTGTTTTTT CASSDSGLAGTGELFF
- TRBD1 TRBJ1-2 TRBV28 TGTGCCAGCAGTACAACGGGACAGGGAACCTATGGCTACACCTTC CASSTTGQGTYGYTF
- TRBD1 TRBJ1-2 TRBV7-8 TGTGCCAGCAGCTTATTAGGGACAGGGGCTCAGAACTATGGCTACACCTTC CASSLLGTGAQNYGYTF
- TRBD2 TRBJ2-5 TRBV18 TGTGCCAGCTCACTTGGACTAGCGGGAGGTATGGAGACCCAGTACTTC CASSLGLAGGMETQYF
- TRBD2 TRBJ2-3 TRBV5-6 TGTGCCAGCAGCCCGGGACTAGCGAGACCAACAGATACGCAGTATTTT CASSPGLARPTDTQYF
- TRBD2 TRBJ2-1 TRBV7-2 TGTGCCAGCAGCCCCCCTGGACTACGCGGGAGGGGCGATGAGCAGTTCTTC CASSPPGLRGRGDEQFF
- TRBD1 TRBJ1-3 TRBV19 TGTGCCAGTAGTATCACCGGGACAGGGATCCCCGTTGGCTCTGGAAACACCATATATTTT CASSITGTGIPVGSGNTIYF
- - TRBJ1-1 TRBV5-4 TGTGCCAGCAGCCCGGGGGGGCGCGACACTGAAGCTTTCTTT CASSPGGRDTEAFF
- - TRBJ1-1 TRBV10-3 TGTGCCATCAGTGAGAACAGGGACACTGAAGCTTTCTTT CAISENRDTEAFF
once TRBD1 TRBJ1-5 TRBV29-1 TGCAGCGTTACTACAGGGGGATCGTATCAGCCCCAGCATTTT CSVTTGGSYQPQHF